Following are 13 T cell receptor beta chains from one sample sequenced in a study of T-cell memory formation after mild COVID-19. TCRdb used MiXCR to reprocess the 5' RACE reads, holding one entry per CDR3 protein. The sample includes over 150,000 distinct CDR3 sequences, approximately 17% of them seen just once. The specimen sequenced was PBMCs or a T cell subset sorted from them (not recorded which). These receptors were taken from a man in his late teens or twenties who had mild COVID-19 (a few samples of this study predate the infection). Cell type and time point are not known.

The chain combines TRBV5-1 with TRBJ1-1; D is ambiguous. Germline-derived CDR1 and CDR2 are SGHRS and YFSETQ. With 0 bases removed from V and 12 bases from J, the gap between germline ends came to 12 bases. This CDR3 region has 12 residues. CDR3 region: CASSLENQKPFF. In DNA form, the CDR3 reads TGCGCCAGCAGCTTGGAAAATCAGAAGCCTTTCTTT.

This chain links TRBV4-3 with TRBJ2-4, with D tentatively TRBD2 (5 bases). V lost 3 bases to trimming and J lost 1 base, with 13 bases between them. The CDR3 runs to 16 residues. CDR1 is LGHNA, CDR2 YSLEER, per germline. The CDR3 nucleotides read TGCGCCAGCAGCCAGATGGACTTCGGGGCCAAAAACATTCAGTACTTC. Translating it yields CASSQMDFGAKNIQYF.

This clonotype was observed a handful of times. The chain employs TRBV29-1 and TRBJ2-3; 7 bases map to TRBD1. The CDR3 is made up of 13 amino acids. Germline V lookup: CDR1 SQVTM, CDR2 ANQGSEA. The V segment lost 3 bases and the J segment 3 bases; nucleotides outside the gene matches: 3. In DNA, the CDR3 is TGCAGCGTTGACGTCAGGGGGACAGATACGCAGTATTTT. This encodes CSVDVRGTDTQYF.

CDR3: CATTDRTNYEQYV. For the CDR3, the DNA is TGTGCCACCACCGACAGAACGAACTACGAGCAGTACGTC. This sequence joins TRBV6-2 or TRBV6-3 and TRBJ2-7; TRBD1 might be the D (5 bases). CDR3 length equals 13 residues. V lost 10 bases and J 3 bases, leaving 16 bases between the germline ends. Germline lookup yields CDR1 MNHEY and CDR2 SVGEGT.

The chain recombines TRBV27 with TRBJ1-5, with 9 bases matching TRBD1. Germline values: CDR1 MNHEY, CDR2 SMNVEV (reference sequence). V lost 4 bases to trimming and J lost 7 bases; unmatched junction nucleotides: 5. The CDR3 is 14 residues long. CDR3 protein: CASSWTGARQPQHF. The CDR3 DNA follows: TGTGCCAGCAGTTGGACAGGGGCGAGACAGCCCCAGCATTTT.

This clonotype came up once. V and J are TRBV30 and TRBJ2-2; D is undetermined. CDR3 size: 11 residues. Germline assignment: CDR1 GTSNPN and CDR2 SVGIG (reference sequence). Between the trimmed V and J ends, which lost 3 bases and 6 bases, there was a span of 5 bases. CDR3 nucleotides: TGTGCCTGGAGAGTATCCGGGGAGCTGTTTTTT. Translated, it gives CAWRVSGELFF.

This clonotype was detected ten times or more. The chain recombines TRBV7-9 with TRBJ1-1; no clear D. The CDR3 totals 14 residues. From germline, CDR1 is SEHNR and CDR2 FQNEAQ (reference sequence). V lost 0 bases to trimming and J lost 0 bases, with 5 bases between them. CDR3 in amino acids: CASSLAMMNTEAFF. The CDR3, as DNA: TGTGCCAGCAGCTTAGCGATGATGAACACTGAAGCTTTCTTT.

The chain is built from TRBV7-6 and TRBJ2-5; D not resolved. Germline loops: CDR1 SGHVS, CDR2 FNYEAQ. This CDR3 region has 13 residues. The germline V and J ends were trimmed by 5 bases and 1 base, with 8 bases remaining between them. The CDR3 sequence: CASSVTLQETQYF. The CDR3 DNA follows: TGTGCCAGCAGCGTGACCCTCCAAGAGACCCAGTACTTC.

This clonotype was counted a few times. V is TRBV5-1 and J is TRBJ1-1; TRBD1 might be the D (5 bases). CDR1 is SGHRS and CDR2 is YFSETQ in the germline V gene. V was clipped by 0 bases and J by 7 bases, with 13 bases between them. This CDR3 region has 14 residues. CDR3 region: CASSLEGDRLEAFF. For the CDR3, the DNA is TGCGCCAGCAGCTTGGAGGGTGACAGACTTGAAGCTTTCTTT.

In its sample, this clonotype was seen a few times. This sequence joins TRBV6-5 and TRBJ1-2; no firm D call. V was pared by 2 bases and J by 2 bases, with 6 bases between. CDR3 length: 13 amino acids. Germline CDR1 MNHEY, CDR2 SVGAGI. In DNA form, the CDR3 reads TGTGCCAGCAGTTACGGAACCAACTATGGCTACACCTTC. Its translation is CASSYGTNYGYTF.

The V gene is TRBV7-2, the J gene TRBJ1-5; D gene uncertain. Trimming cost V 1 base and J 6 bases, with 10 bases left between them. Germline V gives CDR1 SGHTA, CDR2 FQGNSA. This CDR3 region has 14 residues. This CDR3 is CASSLGSLAQPQHF. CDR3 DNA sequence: TGTGCCAGCAGCTTAGGCTCCCTTGCTCAGCCCCAGCATTTT. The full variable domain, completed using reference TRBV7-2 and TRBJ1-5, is GAGVSQSPSNKVTEKGKDVELRCDPISGHTALYWYRQSLGQGLEFLIYFQGNSAPDKSGLPSDRFSAERTGGSVSTLTIQRTQQEDSAVYLCASSLGSLAQPQHFGDGTRLSIL.

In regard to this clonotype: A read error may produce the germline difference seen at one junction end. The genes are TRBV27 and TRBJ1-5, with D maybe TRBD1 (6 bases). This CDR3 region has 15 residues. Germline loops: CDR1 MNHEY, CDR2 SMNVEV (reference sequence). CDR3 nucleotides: TGCACCAGCAGTTTATTGGCGGGGGCTGAACAGCCCCAGCATTTT. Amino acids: CTSSLLAGAEQPQHF.

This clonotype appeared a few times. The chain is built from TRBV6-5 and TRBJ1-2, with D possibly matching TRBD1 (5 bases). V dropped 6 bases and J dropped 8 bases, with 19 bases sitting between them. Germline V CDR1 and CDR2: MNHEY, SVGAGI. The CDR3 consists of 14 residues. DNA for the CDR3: TGTGCCAGCAGCAGTGACAGACAAAGCGGAGGCTACACCTTC. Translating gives CASSSDRQSGGYTF.